This T cell receptor (beta chain) was identified during a study of CD8+CD57+ T cells in acquired aplastic anemia. Findings and caveats of the study: Around 29 CD8+ CDR3 sequences were shared between patients and controls.

This clonotype showed up many times. As yet, its antigen is unknown. For CDR3 and TCR beta VDJ profiling, genomic DNA was the template used. TCRdb reprocessed the reads via MiXCR and lists one record per CDR3 protein. In the table there are around 250,000 distinct CDR3 sequences, around 60% of which are singletons. The clonotype was recovered from a human donor with severe aplastic anemia or a healthy control (not recorded which). Sequencing was performed on sorted CD4+, CD8+, or CD8+CD57+ T cells (not recorded which) from PBMCs.

The CDR3 nucleotides read TGTGCCAGCAGCCAAGATAGGCCCGAAAAACTGTTTTTT. Translated: CASSQDRPEKLFF. The rearrangement uses TRBV4-2 and TRBJ1-4; D gene ambiguous. The germline V gene has CDR1 LGHNA and CDR2 YNFKEQ. Trimming cost V 0 bases and J 8 bases, with 7 bases left between them. There are 13 residues in the CDR3.